The 17 T cell receptor beta chains given below trace back to one sample, sequenced in a study of blood T cells in healthy people across ages. A second 7 to 11 cycle PCR used barcoded and J-beta primers. In TCRdb, the 5' RACE reads were re-called with MiXCR into one record per CDR3 protein. The data contain fewer than 800,000 distinct CDR3 sequences, about 52% of them seen just once; the ten biggest clones take up roughly 31%. Sequenced sample: blood. These receptors originate from a woman aged 55-69 years in good health.

The count of this clonotype is one. The chain uses TRBV27 and TRBJ1-2; 10 nucleotides line up with TRBD1. Looked up from germline, CDR1 is MNHEY and CDR2 is SMNVEV (reference sequence). This CDR3 is built from 15 residues. V was clipped by 2 bases and J by 7 bases; unmatched bases: 7. In DNA, the CDR3 is TGTGCCAGCAGTTTAGCCGGACAGGGGGAATTTGGCTACACCTTC. This sequence encodes CASSLAGQGEFGYTF.

V is TRBV2 and J is TRBJ2-4; no clear D. The DNA end is more similar to TRBJ2-7, so the J call may be wrong. The CDR3 is 18 residues long. CDR1 and CDR2 from the germline V gene are SNHLY and FYNNEI. DNA for the CDR3: TGTGCCAGCAGTGAAGCTACCTGGACGGAAGAAAAAGTCTACGAGCAGTACTTC. It specifies CASSEATWTEEKVYEQYF.

This clonotype has a handful of counts. This chain joins TRBV25-1 and TRBJ2-7, with TRBD1 identical over 9 bases. The germline CDR1 and CDR2 sequences are MGHDK and SYGVNS. The CDR3 is made up of 13 amino acids. With V trimmed by 10 bases and J by 6 bases, 10 bases remained unmatched. CDR3 sequence: CAIKGQGDSEQYF. As DNA, the CDR3 is TGTGCCATCAAGGGACAGGGAGATAGCGAGCAGTACTTC.

This chain uses TRBV5-1 with TRBJ2-3; D might be TRBD1 or TRBD2, each matching 5 bases. The CDR3 contains 14 residues. The V and J ends lost 7 bases and 4 bases respectively, with 16 bases between them. Germline CDR1 is SGHRS and CDR2 is YFSETQ. This CDR3 is CASGRDQPPDTQYF. In nucleotides, the CDR3 is TGCGCCAGCGGCCGGGACCAGCCCCCAGATACGCAGTATTTT.

The chain joins TRBV5-1 to TRBJ1-4; the D gene is possibly TRBD1 (5 bases). The V end lost 0 bases, the J end lost 0 bases, and 9 bases lay between the germline ends. The CDR3 runs to 16 residues. In germline, CDR1 is SGHRS, CDR2 YFSETQ. CDR3 coding DNA: TGCGCCAGCAGCTTGGAGGCGACAGCAACTAATGAAAAACTGTTTTTT. Its translation is CASSLEATATNEKLFF. Supplemented by reference TRBV5-1 and TRBJ1-4, the full variable domain reads KAGVTQTPRYLIKTRGQQVTLSCSPISGHRSVSWYQQTPGQGLQFLFEYFSETQRNKGNFPGRFSGRQFSNSRSEMNVSTLELGDSALYLCASSLEATATNEKLFFGSGTQLSVL.

The V and J genes are TRBV11-2 and TRBJ2-2, with D maybe TRBD2 (5 bases). Germline lookup yields CDR1 SGHAT and CDR2 FQNNGV. V was cut by 5 bases and J by 4 bases, with 11 bases left in between. This CDR3 is 14 amino acids long. This CDR3 reads CASSKSRGTGELFF. The CDR3 DNA is TGTGCCAGCAGCAAAAGCCGGGGCACCGGGGAGCTGTTTTTT. Filled out from reference TRBV11-2 and TRBJ2-2, the complete variable domain reads EAGVAQSPRYKIIEKRQSVAFWCNPISGHATLYWYQQILGQGPKLLIQFQNNGVVDDSQLPKDRFSAERLKGVDSTLKIQPAKLEDSAVYLCASSKSRGTGELFFGEGSRLTVL.

The table lists this clonotype with a few counts. Compared with germline, one end of the junction differs, possibly owing to a read error. This chain uses TRBV7-7 with TRBJ2-4; D tentatively reads TRBD1 or TRBD2 (7 bases each). The DNA end lines up better with TRBJ2-7; the J call may be wrong. Germline V gene sequence: CDR1 SSHAT, CDR2 FNYEAQ (reference sequence). The CDR3 is 20 amino acids. CDR3 nucleotides: TGTGCTAGCAGCTCTACACAAGATCCGGGGGGAGACAGGGCGAGCTACGAGCAGTACTTC. Encoded protein: CASSSTQDPGGDRASYEQYF.

V gene TRBV12-3 or TRBV12-4 combines with J gene TRBJ2-7; 8 bases fit TRBD1. J was trimmed by 7 bases and V by 6 bases; bases with no gene match: 8. The CDR3 runs to 13 residues. CDR3 nucleotide sequence: TGTGCCAGCAGCTCGACAGGGGTACAAGAGCAGTACTTC. It codes for CASSSTGVQEQYF.

The rearrangement joins TRBV25-1 to TRBJ2-7, with D perhaps TRBD1 (6 bases). The CDR3 has 13 amino acids. V was pared by 6 bases and J by 1 base, with 10 bases between. In germline, CDR1 is MGHDK, CDR2 SYGVNS. The CDR3 region is CASRQTGSYEQYF. In DNA form, the CDR3 reads TGTGCCAGCAGACAGACAGGTTCCTACGAGCAGTACTTC.

V and J are TRBV27 and TRBJ2-2; 9 bases agree with TRBD2. This CDR3 spans 15 amino acids. The ends lost 4 bases at V and 4 bases at J; junction bases unmatched: 4. Germline CDR1 and CDR2: MNHEY and SMNVEV (reference sequence). The chain's CDR3 is CASSSSGRFTGELFF. The CDR3 nucleotides read TGTGCCAGCAGTTCCAGCGGGAGGTTCACCGGGGAGCTGTTTTTT.

This clonotype was observed a handful of times. The J gene is TRBJ2-3, the V gene TRBV4-3; TRBD2 is a possible D gene (6 bases). CDR1 is LGHNA and CDR2 is YSLEER in the germline V gene. V was shortened by 0 bases and J by 6 bases, with 16 bases between the two germline ends. The CDR3 is made up of 16 amino acids. The CDR3: CASSQELTSSGDTQYF. The CDR3 DNA follows: TGCGCCAGCAGCCAAGAACTTACTAGCTCTGGGGATACGCAGTATTTT.

The sample holds a few counts of this clonotype. The CDR3 sequence is CASSLWAGENEQFF. CDR3 coding DNA: TGTGCCAGCAGCTTATGGGCGGGGGAGAATGAGCAGTTCTTC. The rearrangement uses TRBV11-1 and TRBJ2-1; 7 nucleotides match TRBD2. The CDR3 runs 14 residues. CDR1 and CDR2 from the germline V gene are SGHAT and FQDESV (reference sequence). Trimming at V came to 2 bases and at J to 7 bases, leaving 5 bases not matched to a gene.

This chain joins TRBV20-1 and TRBJ2-5; 7 positions match TRBD2. CDR1 DFQATT and CDR2 SNEGSKA come from the germline V gene (reference sequence). With V trimmed by 2 bases and J by 5 bases, 11 bases remained unmatched. The CDR3 is 15 amino acids. The DNA of the CDR3 is TGCAGTGCTAGATCAGCGGGATTTCCGAAGGAGACCCAGTACTTC. This sequence encodes CSARSAGFPKETQYF.

The rearrangement uses TRBV12-3 or TRBV12-4 and TRBJ2-3, with TRBD1 identical over 7 bases. V trimming: 3 bases; J trimming: 2 bases; junction bases outside the gene matches: 8. The CDR3 is made up of 16 amino acids. The CDR3 sequence is CASSLGRDRYTDTQYF. As DNA, the CDR3 is TGTGCCAGCAGTTTGGGAAGGGACAGATACACAGATACGCAGTATTTT.

This clonotype was recorded a few times. The chain employs TRBV20-1 and TRBJ2-5, with 8 bases identical to TRBD2. Per the germline V gene, CDR1 is DFQATT and CDR2 is SNEGSKA (reference sequence). This CDR3 is built from 15 residues. V lost 0 bases and J lost 5; bases outside the gene matches: 8. CDR3 DNA sequence: TGCAGTGCTAGAGATACGGGAGGGCCTGGGGAGACCCAGTACTTC. Translating it yields CSARDTGGPGETQYF.

The chain combines TRBV7-2 with TRBJ2-7; 12 positions agree with TRBD2. This CDR3 is built from 15 residues. Germline V CDR1 and CDR2: SGHTA, FQGNSA. With 6 bases clipped from V and 6 bases from J, the junction kept 9 bases outside the gene matches. CDR3 nucleotides: TGTGCCAGCAGTCAAAGACTAGCGGGAGCAGGCGAGCAGTACTTC. It yields the protein CASSQRLAGAGEQYF.

V and J are TRBV20-1 and TRBJ2-1; D tentatively fits TRBD1 or TRBD2 (5 bases each). The CDR3 covers 14 residues. V lost 4 bases to trimming and J lost 7 bases, with 17 bases between them. CDR1 is DFQATT, CDR2 SNEGSKA, per germline (reference sequence). The DNA for the CDR3 is TGCAGTGCTAATTCAGCGGTAGGGGAAAATGAGCAGTTCTTC. It codes for CSANSAVGENEQFF.